A single sample gave rise to the 24 T cell receptor beta chains below, sequenced in a study of cytomegalovirus exposure and HLA in healthy donors. Generated by immunoSEQ multiplex PCR, the TCRdb table keeps only in-frame clones and is missing some. The sample yields about 170,000 clones, around 96% seen once. The sequenced sample consisted of PBMCs. The receptors come from a woman aged 18 to 35 in good health and CMV-seronegative.

V and J are TRBV7-8 and TRBJ1-4; D not resolved. Germline lookup yields CDR1 SGHVS and CDR2 FQNEAQ. The CDR3 runs to 16 residues. Between the trimmed V and J ends, which lost 8 bases and 1 base, there was a span of 17 bases. DNA of the CDR3: TGTGCCAGCCGAGACATCCGAGGGTTAACTAATGAAAAACTGTTTTTT. Encoded protein: CASRDIRGLTNEKLFF.

CDR3 coding DNA: TGTGCCAGCAGCTTAGGCCGGGGGACCACAGATACGCAGTATTTT. Its translation is CASSLGRGTTDTQYF. The chain joins TRBV11-1 to TRBJ2-3; D is possibly TRBD2 (6 bases). The V and J ends lost 1 base and 2 bases respectively, with 10 bases between them. The CDR3 is 15 residues long. Germline assignment: CDR1 SGHAT and CDR2 FQDESV (reference sequence).

The V call is TRBV4-2, the J call TRBJ1-1, with D possibly matching TRBD1 (5 bases). Trimming pared 0 bases from V and 5 bases from J, leaving 16 bases between. Germline V gene sequence: CDR1 LGHNA, CDR2 YNFKEQ. The CDR3 is 16 amino acids. Here the CDR3 DNA reads TGTGCCAGCAGCCAAGAATGGGGGGGAGGTCGTACTGAAGCTTTCTTT. It specifies CASSQEWGGGRTEAFF.

In regard to this clone: A much larger clonotype is one base distant, so this may be a read error. V and J are TRBV6-1 and TRBJ2-7, with TRBD2 identical over 13 bases. Per the germline V gene, CDR1 is MNHNS and CDR2 is SASEGT. There are 15 residues in the CDR3. V shed 2 bases, J shed 2 bases, and the junction held 0 bases outside the gene matches. CDR3 bases: TGTGCCAGCAGTGAAACTAGCGGGGGGGCCTACGAGCAGTACTTC. This gives the protein CASSETSGGAYEQYF.

This clone appeared once. The sample has other DNA sequences that encode this CDR3 too. This chain connects TRBV5-4 to TRBJ1-1, with D perhaps matching TRBD1 (6 bases). Per germline, CDR1 SGHNT and CDR2 YYREEE (reference sequence). Trimming stripped 5 bases from V and 2 bases from J, with 10 bases between. The CDR3 is 13 amino acids. The CDR3 DNA sequence: TGTGCCAGCAGTCTACAGGGCAACACTGAAGCTTTCTTT. It translates to CASSLQGNTEAFF.

The CDR3 region has the DNA TGTGCCACCGAAGCGGGGGGCCTATCAGATACGCAGTATTTT. Protein product: CATEAGGLSDTQYF. The chain joins TRBV11-2 to TRBJ2-3; 9 bases are a match to TRBD2. The CDR3 is 14 residues long. Germline V gene sequence: CDR1 SGHAT, CDR2 FQNNGV. The V and J ends lost 10 bases and 4 bases, in that order; junction bases with no gene match: 9.

The chain joins TRBV5-1 to TRBJ1-2; TRBD1 aligns across 7 bases. CDR1 is SGHRS, CDR2 YFSETQ, per germline. After removal of 1 base from V and 3 bases from J, the junction contained 12 bases not matched to a gene. The length of the CDR3 is 17 residues. CDR3 sequence (DNA): TGCGCCAGCAGCTTGAGGGGGCGTGGGGATGGTCACTATGGCTACACCTTC. It encodes CASSLRGRGDGHYGYTF.

This clone has at least ten counts. V gene TRBV7-7 combines with J gene TRBJ2-3; TRBD1 aligns across 8 bases. V was pared by 11 bases and J by 5 bases, with 12 bases of the junction left unmatched. This CDR3 spans 14 amino acids. Germline V gene data show CDR1 as SSHAT and CDR2 as FNYEAQ (reference sequence). The CDR3 DNA reads TGTGCCCGAGAGAGGGGCACAGGGGGAGATACGCAGTATTTT. Its translation: CARERGTGGDTQYF. The variable domain in full, with the rest retrieved from reference TRBV7-7 and TRBJ2-3, is GAGVSQSPRYKVTKRGQDVTLRCDPISSHATLYWYQQALGQGPEFLTYFNYEAQPDKSGLPSDRFSAERPEGSISTLTIQRTEQRDSAMYRCARERGTGGDTQYFGPGTRLTVL.

V usage is TRBV27 and J usage is TRBJ1-1; D is perhaps TRBD1 (5 bases). V lost 3 bases, J lost 4 bases, and 9 bases lay in between. Germline CDR1 is MNHEY and CDR2 is SMNVEV (reference sequence). The CDR3 sequence is 13 residues long. The CDR3 DNA reads TGTGCCAGCAGTTTCTTGGGGCCCACTGAAGCTTTCTTT. It codes for CASSFLGPTEAFF.

The J gene is TRBJ2-5, the V gene TRBV25-1; 8 bases fit TRBD1. Trimming removed 0 bases from V and 4 bases from J; junction bases left unmatched: 1. Germline CDR1 is MGHDK and CDR2 is SYGVNS. The CDR3 is 14 amino acids. The CDR3 DNA reads TGTGCCAGCAGTGAATATGACAGGGGAGAGACCCAGTACTTC. This codes for CASSEYDRGETQYF.

The chain employs TRBV5-6 and TRBJ2-2; 7 nucleotides match TRBD1. With 4 bases clipped from V and 10 bases from J, the junction kept 10 bases outside the gene matches. Germline lookup yields CDR1 SGHDT and CDR2 YYEEEE. CDR3 size: 14 residues. The CDR3 nucleotides are TGTGCCAGCAGCCCCCGGGACAGTCTCAAGGAGCTGTTTTTT. This encodes CASSPRDSLKELFF.

The V gene is TRBV6-1, the J gene TRBJ1-6; D may be TRBD1 (6 bases). The V gene's germline CDR1 is MNHNS and CDR2 SASEGT. This CDR3 is 13 amino acids long. The V and J ends lost 4 bases and 10 bases respectively, with 11 bases between them. The CDR3 DNA reads TGTGCCAGCAGTGGTCAGGGGAACTCACCCCTCCACTTT. This sequence encodes CASSGQGNSPLHF.

A single count supports this clone. This rearrangement joins TRBV19 to TRBJ2-3; tentative D call: TRBD1 (6 bases). Trimming removed 5 bases at V and 2 bases at J, with 11 bases between. The CDR3 is 14 residues long. Germline CDR1 reads LNHDA; CDR2 reads SQIVND (reference sequence). The CDR3 here is CASSGQIFTDTQYF. CDR3 nucleotides: TGTGCCAGTAGTGGACAGATTTTCACAGATACGCAGTATTTT.

This chain links TRBV5-6 with TRBJ2-7; the D is unclear. Germline V CDR1 and CDR2: SGHDT, YYEEEE. This CDR3 comprises 14 residues. Trimming took off 4 bases at V and 0 bases at J, with 11 bases between the two ends. The CDR3 nucleotides are TGTGCCAGCAGCCAGACTGCGAGCTCCTACGAGCAGTACTTC. Its translation: CASSQTASSYEQYF.

The V and J genes are TRBV27 and TRBJ2-3; TRBD2 matches at 8 bases. Germline-derived CDR1 and CDR2 are MNHEY and SMNVEV (reference sequence). CDR3 length: 17 amino acids. In nucleotides, the CDR3 is TGTGCGGAGCGGGGAGGGAAGCGCGGGGGGCCTACAGATACGCAGTATTTT. Translating gives CAERGGKRGGPTDTQYF.

The chain recombines TRBV18 with TRBJ1-3; TRBD1 is a possible D gene (6 bases). The CDR3 spans 17 residues. Trimming stripped 2 bases from V and 4 bases from J, with 18 bases between. Germline V gene sequence: CDR1 KGHSH, CDR2 LQKENI. CDR3 nucleotide sequence: TGTGCCAGCTCACCATCCCTCGGGACACCATTAGGAAACACCATATATTTT. Encoded protein: CASSPSLGTPLGNTIYF.

The chain combines TRBV7-9 with TRBJ1-1; unclear D gene. The V and J ends lost 6 bases and 6 bases respectively, with 14 bases between them. Germline V gene sequence: CDR1 SEHNR, CDR2 FQNEAQ (reference sequence). The CDR3 has 13 residues. The CDR3 DNA reads as TGTGCCAGCAGTTACACCTACAGTTCTGAAGCTTTCTTT. Amino acid sequence: CASSYTYSSEAFF.

This clone was seen just once. The chain recombines TRBV7-3 with TRBJ2-1, with TRBD2 matching over 8 bases. The CDR3 spans 18 residues. CDR1 SGHTA and CDR2 FQGTGA come from the germline V gene. Trimming took 0 bases from V and 2 from J; bases not matched to a gene: 9. CDR3 loop: CASSLTAGTSSAYNEQFF. CDR3 coding DNA: TGTGCCAGCAGCTTAACGGCGGGGACTAGTTCGGCCTACAATGAGCAGTTCTTC.

The chain carries TRBV6-5 and TRBJ1-1; D gene uncertain. The CDR3 consists of 15 residues. The germline V gene has CDR1 MNHEY and CDR2 SVGAGI. Trimming removed 6 bases from V and 1 base from J, with 15 bases in between. CDR3 in DNA: TGTGCCAGCAGCTTCAAGACTCTCCGGAACACTGAAGCTTTCTTT. It yields the protein CASSFKTLRNTEAFF.

This rearrangement joins TRBV5-6 to TRBJ2-3, with 8 bases matching TRBD1. From germline, CDR1 is SGHDT and CDR2 YYEEEE. Trimming took 5 bases from V and 3 from J; bases not matched to a gene: 8. The CDR3 sequence is 15 residues long. The CDR3 reads CASSQDRGGTDTQYF. The CDR3, as DNA: TGTGCCAGCAGTCAAGACAGGGGCGGTACAGATACGCAGTATTTT.

The genes are TRBV5-1 and TRBJ2-7, with D perhaps TRBD2 (5 bases). Germline V gene sequence: CDR1 SGHRS, CDR2 YFSETQ. Between the trimmed V and J ends, which lost 0 bases and 1 base, there was a span of 11 bases. The CDR3 is made up of 15 amino acids. The CDR3 protein is CASSLEGLSSYEQYF. CDR3 DNA sequence: TGCGCCAGCAGCTTGGAAGGACTCTCGTCCTACGAGCAGTACTTC.

This clone was seen a single time. The J gene is TRBJ1-1, the V gene TRBV7-2, with a weak D call TRBD1 (5 bases). The V gene lost 5 bases and the J gene lost 0 bases, with 13 bases spanning the gap. Germline loops: CDR1 SGHTA, CDR2 FQGNSA. This CDR3 is 15 amino acids long. The CDR3 protein is CASSRGPELNTEAFF. The CDR3 bases are TGTGCCAGCAGCAGGGGTCCAGAATTGAACACTGAAGCTTTCTTT.

This chain joins TRBV27 and TRBJ2-2; 7 positions match TRBD1. This CDR3 has 16 residues. Germline trimming cut 6 bases from V and 0 bases from J; bases unmatched to any gene: 7. CDR1 and CDR2 from the germline V gene are MNHEY and SMNVEV (reference sequence). This chain's CDR3 is CASRISGTANTGELFF. The DNA of the CDR3 is TGTGCCAGCAGAATATCCGGGACAGCGAACACCGGGGAGCTGTTTTTT.

The rearrangement uses TRBV6-5 and TRBJ1-1; D remains unclear. V was trimmed by 0 bases and J by 8 bases, leaving 13 bases between them. Germline values: CDR1 MNHEY, CDR2 SVGAGI. The CDR3 runs to 14 residues. This chain's CDR3 is CASSYSTAVGEAFF. Here the CDR3 DNA reads TGTGCCAGCAGTTACTCGACGGCAGTGGGCGAAGCTTTCTTT.